This TCR beta chain is drawn from a study of control samples from healthy donors and cancer patients. The protocol was immunoSEQ multiplex PCR, while the TCRdb copy is restricted to in-frame clones and leaves out a portion. The sample has 150,000 or so clones; almost 90% are singletons. Trimming cost V 1 base and J 10 bases, with 14 bases left between them. This CDR3 has 15 amino acids. The germline CDR1 and CDR2 sequences are MNHNY and SVGAGI (reference sequence). This clone was recorded only once. The sequence was collected from a woman aged 25 to 39 in good health. The chain couples TRBV6-6 to TRBJ1-6, with TRBD1 as a possible D gene (6 bases). Sequencing used blood. CDR3 coding DNA: TGTGCCAGCAGTTACTTAAGGGACACTGAGTCACCCCTCCACTTT. Translated: CASSYLRDTESPLHF.